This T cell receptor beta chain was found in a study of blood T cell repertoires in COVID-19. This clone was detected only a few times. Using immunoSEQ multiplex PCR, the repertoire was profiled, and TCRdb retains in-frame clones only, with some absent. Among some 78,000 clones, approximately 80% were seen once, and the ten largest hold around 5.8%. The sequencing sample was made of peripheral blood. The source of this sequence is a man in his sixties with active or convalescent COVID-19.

CDR3 coding DNA: TGTGCCAGCAGCCCTTTAACAGGGTCTAAGACCGGGGAGCTGTTTTTT. Translating gives CASSPLTGSKTGELFF. The chain couples TRBV4-2 to TRBJ2-2, with a tentative D call TRBD1 (6 bases). Trimming stripped 4 bases from V and 5 bases from J, with 17 bases between. CDR3 size: 16 residues. Per germline, CDR1 LGHNA and CDR2 YNFKEQ.